The rows below give T cell receptor beta chains drawn from one sample of a study of early T cells in non-severe SARS-CoV-2 infection. TCRdb fed the 5' RACE reads into MiXCR, producing one record per CDR3 protein. The sample comprises under 140,000 distinct CDR3 sequences, roughly 13% of which are singletons, and less than 4.5% rests with the top ten. The sequencing used whole blood, collected at baseline. The receptors stem from an adult who was a healthcare worker with PCR-confirmed SARS-CoV-2 infection or an uninfected control (not recorded which). Each CDR3 is given with its conserved first and last residue. Each record gives: J gene, V gene, CDR3 protein.

j_gene: TRBJ2-7; v_gene: TRBV12-5; CDR3aa: CASGVSYEQYF
j_gene: TRBJ2-1; v_gene: TRBV20-1; CDR3aa: CSPGTSDYNEQFF
j_gene: TRBJ1-4; v_gene: TRBV20-1; CDR3aa: CSARLAYNEKLFF
j_gene: TRBJ2-7; v_gene: TRBV5-3; CDR3aa: CARSLVPRSYVQYF
j_gene: TRBJ1-5; v_gene: TRBV20-1; CDR3aa: CSARTSFNQPQHF
j_gene: TRBJ1-5; v_gene: TRBV12-3/TRBV12-4; CDR3aa: CASSSISGGRQPQHF
j_gene: TRBJ1-2; v_gene: TRBV4-1; CDR3aa: CASSHIGNGYTF
j_gene: TRBJ1-2; v_gene: TRBV12-3/TRBV12-4; CDR3aa: CASSETGATNYGYTF
j_gene: TRBJ2-2; v_gene: TRBV7-2; CDR3aa: CASSPNRQGRVFTGELFF
j_gene: TRBJ2-5; v_gene: TRBV7-3; CDR3aa: CASSLAGGIETQYF
j_gene: TRBJ1-3; v_gene: TRBV3-1; CDR3aa: CASSQGRNTIYF
j_gene: TRBJ1-3; v_gene: TRBV6-1; CDR3aa: CASTGQPISSGNTIYF
j_gene: TRBJ1-6; v_gene: TRBV9; CDR3aa: CASSVGPGNSPLHF
j_gene: TRBJ2-5; v_gene: TRBV28; CDR3aa: CASLETSRETQYF
j_gene: TRBJ2-3; v_gene: TRBV9; CDR3aa: CASSVPRETQYF
j_gene: TRBJ2-1; v_gene: TRBV11-2; CDR3aa: CASSSYTGRRYNEQFF
j_gene: TRBJ1-2; v_gene: TRBV3-1; CDR3aa: CASSPLGEYGYTF
j_gene: TRBJ1-3; v_gene: TRBV29-1; CDR3aa: CSVVSVSENTIYF
j_gene: TRBJ2-2; v_gene: TRBV5-1; CDR3aa: CASHVLGGGLNTGELFF
j_gene: TRBJ1-4; v_gene: TRBV2; CDR3aa: CASRRDSSGEKLFF
j_gene: TRBJ1-5; v_gene: TRBV18; CDR3aa: CASSPTTVNQPQHF
j_gene: TRBJ2-3; v_gene: TRBV3-1; CDR3aa: CACRLGTDTQYF
j_gene: TRBJ2-7; v_gene: TRBV5-1; CDR3aa: CASSPYPSWEQYF
j_gene: TRBJ1-6; v_gene: TRBV7-9; CDR3aa: CASSSSRGPPGPPLHF